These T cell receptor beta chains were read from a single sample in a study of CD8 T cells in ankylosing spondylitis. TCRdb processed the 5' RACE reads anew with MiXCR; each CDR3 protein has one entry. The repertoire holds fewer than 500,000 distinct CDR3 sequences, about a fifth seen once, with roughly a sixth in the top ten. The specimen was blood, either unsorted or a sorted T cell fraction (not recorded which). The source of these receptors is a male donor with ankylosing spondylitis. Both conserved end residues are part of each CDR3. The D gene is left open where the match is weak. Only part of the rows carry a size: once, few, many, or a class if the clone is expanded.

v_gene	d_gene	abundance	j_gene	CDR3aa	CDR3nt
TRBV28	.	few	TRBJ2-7	CASRGSGTYEQYF	TGTGCCAGCAGGGGGAGCGGTACCTACGAGCAGTACTTC
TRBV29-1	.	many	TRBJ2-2	CSVSRNTGELFF	TGCAGCGTTAGCCGTAACACCGGGGAGCTGTTTTTT
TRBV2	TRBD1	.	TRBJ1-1	CEDRGTEPFF	TGTGAGGACAGGGGGACCGAACCTTTCTTT
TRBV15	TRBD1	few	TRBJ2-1	CATSIGQGAYNEQFF	TGTGCCACCAGCATAGGACAGGGGGCCTACAATGAGCAGTTCTTC
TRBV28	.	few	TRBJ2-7	CASRSTGYRYEQYF	TGTGCCAGCAGGTCGACAGGCTACCGTTACGAGCAGTACTTC
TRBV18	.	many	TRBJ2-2	CASSPPRPRGSSTGELFF	TGTGCCAGCTCACCCCCCCGGCCCCGCGGGTCGAGCACCGGGGAGCTGTTTTTT
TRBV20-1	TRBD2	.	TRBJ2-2	CSADPSGSGTGELFF	TGCAGTGCTGACCCTAGCGGGAGCGGCACCGGGGAGCTGTTTTTT
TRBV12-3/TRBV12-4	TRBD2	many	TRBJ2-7	CASSLAGAYEQYF	TGTGCCAGCAGTCTAGCGGGCGCCTACGAGCAGTACTTC
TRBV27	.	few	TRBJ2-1	CASYYSPNEQFF	TGTGCCAGCTATTATTCGCCCAATGAGCAGTTCTTC
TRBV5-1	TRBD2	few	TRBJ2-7	CASSFSSGGLYEQYF	TGCGCCAGCAGCTTCTCTAGCGGGGGACTCTACGAGCAGTACTTC
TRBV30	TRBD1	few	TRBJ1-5	CAWSVHGTGGTPQHF	TGTGCCTGGAGTGTACATGGGACAGGGGGTACTCCCCAGCATTTT
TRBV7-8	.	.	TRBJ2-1	CASIKRGGRRQFF	TGTGCCAGCATCAAACGAGGAGGACGCCGGCAGTTCTTC
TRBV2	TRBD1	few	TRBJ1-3	CASSEVGTGYGNTIYF	TGTGCCAGCAGTGAAGTCGGGACAGGATACGGAAACACCATATATTTT
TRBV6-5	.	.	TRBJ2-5	CASSYTGVPETQYF	TGTGCCAGCAGTTACACGGGAGTTCCAGAGACCCAGTACTTC
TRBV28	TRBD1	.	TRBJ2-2	CASRVTGGSTGELFF	TGTGCCAGCAGGGTAACAGGGGGCAGCACCGGGGAGCTGTTTTTT
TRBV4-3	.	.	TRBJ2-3	CASSQGFGDTQYF	TGCGCCAGCAGCCAAGGTTTTGGAGATACGCAGTATTTT
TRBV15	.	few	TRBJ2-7	CATSRESYEQYF	TGTGCCACCAGCCGGGAATCCTACGAGCAGTACTTC
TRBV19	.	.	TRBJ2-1	CASSMTNFLSSYNEQFF	TGTGCCAGTAGTATGACAAACTTTTTGAGCTCCTACAATGAGCAGTTCTTC
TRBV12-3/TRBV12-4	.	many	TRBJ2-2	CASSPTQRVGELFF	TGTGCCAGCAGCCCCACCCAGCGGGTCGGGGAGCTGTTTTTT
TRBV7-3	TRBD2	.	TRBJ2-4	CASRPNPGTRYIQYF	TGTGCCAGCAGACCCAATCCCGGGACTAGGTACATTCAGTACTTC
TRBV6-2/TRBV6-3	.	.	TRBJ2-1	CASSPTGPAGNEQFF	TGTGCCAGCAGCCCCACCGGACCGGCCGGCAATGAGCAGTTCTTC
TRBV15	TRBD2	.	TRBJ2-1	CATSRDLAEPYNEQFF	TGTGCCACCAGCAGAGATCTAGCGGAACCCTACAATGAGCAGTTCTTC
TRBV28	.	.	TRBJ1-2	CASSQMRGYTF	TGTGCCAGCAGTCAGATGCGGGGCTACACCTTC
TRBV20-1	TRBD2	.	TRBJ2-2	CSARAAGVTTGELFF	TGCAGTGCTAGAGCAGCGGGAGTTACCACCGGGGAGCTGTTTTTT
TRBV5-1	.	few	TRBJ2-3	CASSLSSSSTDTQYF	TGCGCCAGCAGCTTGAGCAGTTCTAGCACAGATACGCAGTATTTT
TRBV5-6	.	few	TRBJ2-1	CASSRGPDYNEQFF	TGTGCCAGCAGCCGGGGACCCGACTACAATGAGCAGTTCTTC
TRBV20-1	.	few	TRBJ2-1	CSAQARDFHNEQFF	TGCAGTGCCCAAGCCCGGGACTTTCACAATGAGCAGTTCTTC
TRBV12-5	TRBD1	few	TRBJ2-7	CATQGAVSYEQYF	TGTGCTACCCAGGGGGCGGTCTCCTACGAGCAGTACTTC
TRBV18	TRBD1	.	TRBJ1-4	CASSRGQAATNEKLFF	TGTGCCAGCTCACGCGGACAGGCTGCAACTAATGAAAAACTGTTTTTT